This TCR beta chain was sequenced for a study of CD8+ T cells in alopecia areata. RNA was extracted and reverse transcribed into cDNA as the sequencing template. Sequenced by immunoSEQ multiplex PCR; TCRdb stores in-frame clones only, minus some. The repertoire holds under 250,000 clones, about 53% seen once, with approximately 0.5% in the top ten. CDR3 length: 13 amino acids. Trimming removed 7 bases from V and 6 bases from J, with 12 bases in between. The germline gives CDR1 SGHTA, CDR2 FQGNSA. This clonotype originated in a human donor with alopecia areata. The sample in question was CD4+ T cells sorted from blood, obtained at week 0. This sequence joins TRBV7-2 and TRBJ2-2; tentatively, D is TRBD2 (5 bases). The chain's CDR3 is CASKSSLAGELFF. The CDR3 coding sequence is TGTGCCAGCAAATCTAGCCTTGCCGGGGAGCTGTTTTTT.